The clone carrying this TCR beta chain was recorded many times. Its antigen is as yet unknown. The sample belongs to a study of identical twins. Findings and caveats of the study: It was possible that invariant MAIT and iNKT cells partly confounded the zero-insertion analyses.

Only healthy Caucasians were enrolled as donors. Unique molecular identifiers were present on the cDNA, which also gained a universal primer site by template switching. One entry per CDR3 protein results from TCRdb running MiXCR on the 5' RACE reads. This sample carries about 150,000 distinct CDR3 sequences, under 4.5% of them seen once, and the ten largest clones take 7% to 10%. This TCR was recovered from a man aged 18-30 years in good health. The specimen was memory T cells sorted from blood.

The CDR3 coding sequence is TGTGCCAGCAGCCGCGTAAATACTGCGAACACCGGGGAGCTGTTTTTT. This gives the protein CASSRVNTANTGELFF. V and J are TRBV4-2 and TRBJ2-2; D call uncertain. The V end was cut by 4 bases, the J end by 0 bases, with 12 bases between. The CDR3 length is 16 residues. Germline V gene sequence: CDR1 LGHNA, CDR2 YNFKEQ.